The 17 T cell receptor beta chains below were found in one sample sequenced in a study of T-cell memory formation after mild COVID-19. TCRdb analysed the 5' RACE reads with MiXCR anew, one entry per CDR3 protein. The sample gives some 150,000 distinct CDR3 sequences, under 7% of which show up once; around 1.9% is in the top ten. Sequenced: PBMCs or a T cell subset sorted from them (not recorded which). The receptors derive from an adult woman who had mild COVID-19 (a few samples of this study predate the infection). Cell type and time point are not known.

This clonotype was counted ten times or more. The chain is built from TRBV14 and TRBJ2-7, with 8 bases fitting TRBD2. With V trimmed by 4 bases and J by 4 bases, 6 bases remained unmatched. CDR1 and CDR2 from the germline V gene are SGHDN and FVKESK. The CDR3 is 14 amino acids. In DNA form, the CDR3 reads TGTGCCAGCAGCCCGGCGGGAGGTGGGTACGAGCAGTACTTC. Protein: CASSPAGGGYEQYF.

The rearrangement joins TRBV5-1 to TRBJ2-1, with 9 bases matching TRBD2. V trimming: 2 bases; J trimming: 1 base; junction bases outside the gene matches: 4. CDR1 and CDR2 (germline): SGHRS, YFSETQ. This CDR3 has 16 amino acids. The CDR3 protein is CASSFNSGGSYNEQFF. CDR3 DNA sequence: TGCGCCAGCAGCTTCAATAGCGGGGGATCCTACAATGAGCAGTTCTTC.

This clonotype was counted many times. J is TRBJ2-7 and V is TRBV5-1; 8 bases are shared with TRBD1. Germline trimming cut 4 bases from V and 2 bases from J; bases unmatched to any gene: 8. The V gene's germline CDR1 is SGHRS and CDR2 YFSETQ. The CDR3 length is 15 residues. This CDR3 reads CASSPGQGPTYEQYF. In nucleotides, the CDR3 is TGCGCCAGCAGCCCCGGACAGGGACCAACCTACGAGCAGTACTTC. Drawing the rest from reference TRBV5-1 and TRBJ2-7, the complete variable domain is KAGVTQTPRYLIKTRGQQVTLSCSPISGHRSVSWYQQTPGQGLQFLFEYFSETQRNKGNFPGRFSGRQFSNSRSEMNVSTLELGDSALYLCASSPGQGPTYEQYFGPGTRLTVT.

This chain links TRBV7-3 with TRBJ2-3; D remains ambiguous. CDR1 is SGHTA, CDR2 FQGTGA, per germline. CDR3 length: 14 residues. The ends were cut back, 5 bases at V and 2 bases at J, with 11 bases in the middle. DNA for the CDR3: TGTGCCAGCAGCCCCCCCGCTTACACAGATACGCAGTATTTT. Its protein is CASSPPAYTDTQYF.

This clonotype was seen at least ten times. V is TRBV6-1 and J is TRBJ1-2; D ambiguous. Germline V gene lookup returns CDR1 MNHNS and CDR2 SASEGT. V shed 6 bases and J shed 7 bases, with 24 bases lying between them. The CDR3 sequence is 16 residues long. The CDR3 region is CASRTKIAPVLGGYTF. The CDR3 DNA is TGTGCCAGCAGAACCAAAATAGCTCCGGTCCTCGGTGGCTACACCTTC.

This clonotype was counted only a few times. This chain links TRBV7-9 with TRBJ2-5; D remains ambiguous. Germline-derived CDR1 and CDR2 are SEHNR and FQNEAQ (reference sequence). The V and J ends lost 6 bases and 1 base respectively, with 12 bases between them. The CDR3 is 14 residues long. The CDR3 loop reads CASRLSASQETQYF. In nucleotides, the CDR3 is TGTGCCAGCAGGTTGTCGGCTTCCCAAGAGACCCAGTACTTC.

This clonotype was observed a handful of times. The chain recombines TRBV27 with TRBJ1-1; D remains ambiguous. This CDR3 is 13 amino acids long. Trimming cost V 3 bases and J 5 bases, with 10 bases left between them. Germline CDR1 is MNHEY and CDR2 is SMNVEV (reference sequence). The chain's CDR3 is CASSFGEGTEAFF. The CDR3 DNA sequence: TGTGCCAGCAGTTTCGGTGAAGGGACTGAAGCTTTCTTT.

This clonotype was seen a few times. This chain joins TRBV18 and TRBJ2-5, with D perhaps TRBD2 (6 bases). The V gene lost 1 base and the J gene lost 2 bases, with 8 bases spanning the gap. Germline loops: CDR1 KGHSH, CDR2 LQKENI. This CDR3 contains 14 residues. The CDR3 nucleotides are TGTGCCAGCTCACCACTAGCGGCACAAGAGACCCAGTACTTC. Its translation is CASSPLAAQETQYF.

There are many counts of this clonotype. The chain joins TRBV7-8 to TRBJ2-2; TRBD1 is a possible D gene (5 bases). Trimming stripped 1 base from V and 7 bases from J, with 19 bases between. CDR1 and CDR2 (germline): SGHVS, FQNEAQ. The CDR3 has 17 amino acids. CDR3 region: CASSLESGSGLNGELFF. The CDR3 region has the DNA TGTGCCAGCAGCTTAGAGTCCGGGTCAGGGTTGAACGGGGAGCTGTTTTTT.

This rearrangement joins TRBV24-1 to TRBJ1-2; D not certain. This CDR3 comprises 12 residues. Germline CDR1 is KGHDR and CDR2 is SFDVKD. V lost 4 bases and J lost 4, with 6 bases in between. The CDR3 loop reads CATSDHTYGYTF. In nucleotides, the CDR3 is TGTGCCACCAGTGACCACACCTATGGCTACACCTTC.

At least ten counts were recorded for this clonotype. The chain couples TRBV7-2 to TRBJ1-1, with TRBD1 matching 9 bases. CDR1 is SGHTA and CDR2 is FQGNSA in the germline V gene. The CDR3 sequence is 16 residues long. V dropped 5 bases and J dropped 4; count of bases not matched to a gene: 11. The CDR3 sequence is CASSLTPTTGGTEAFF. CDR3 nucleotide sequence: TGTGCCAGCAGCCTCACCCCGACGACAGGGGGCACTGAAGCTTTCTTT.

This clonotype occurred a few times. The chain links TRBV20-1 to TRBJ2-5, with 8 positions matching TRBD1. The CDR3 runs to 14 residues. With 3 bases clipped from V and 5 bases from J, the junction kept 8 bases outside the gene matches. CDR1 is DFQATT, CDR2 SNEGSKA, per germline (reference sequence). DNA of the CDR3: TGCAGTGCTAGGAGACAGGGGCCCGGGGAGACCCAGTACTTC. Translated: CSARRQGPGETQYF.

This clonotype occurred many times. V is TRBV7-6 and J is TRBJ2-5, with D unclear. With 3 bases removed from V and 3 bases from J, the gap between germline ends came to 8 bases. The germline CDR1 and CDR2 sequences are SGHVS and FNYEAQ. The CDR3 extends over 13 amino acids. CDR3 in amino acids: CASSLRLEETQYF. The DNA for the CDR3 is TGTGCCAGCAGCTTGAGGCTAGAAGAGACCCAGTACTTC.

This clonotype was counted ten times or more. The chain employs TRBV19 and TRBJ2-7; 9 nucleotides align to TRBD1. CDR3 length: 15 amino acids. The V segment lost 3 bases and the J segment 0 bases; nucleotides outside the gene matches: 3. CDR1 is LNHDA, CDR2 SQIVND, per germline (reference sequence). As DNA, the CDR3 is TGTGCCAGTAGTATCGGGACAGGGTCCTCCTACGAGCAGTACTTC. It codes for CASSIGTGSSYEQYF.

At least ten counts were recorded for this clonotype. This chain connects TRBV30 to TRBJ2-1, with D hard to call. Per the germline V gene, CDR1 is GTSNPN and CDR2 is SVGIG (reference sequence). Trimming left V 0 bases short and J 4 bases short, with 10 bases between. CDR3 length: 14 amino acids. CDR3 DNA: TGTGCCTGGAGTGTTCTTTACACATACAATGAGCAGTTCTTC. Translation gives CAWSVLYTYNEQFF.

The V gene is TRBV12-3 or TRBV12-4, the J gene TRBJ1-1; 9 bases are shared with TRBD1. The V and J ends lost 8 bases and 1 base, in that order; junction bases with no gene match: 8. This CDR3 comprises 15 residues. DNA of the CDR3: TGTGCCAGCGATTCGGACAGGGGAGGGAACACTGAAGCTTTCTTT. This translates into CASDSDRGGNTEAFF.

There are many counts of this clonotype. The chain links TRBV6-6 to TRBJ2-7; D not resolved. Trimming stripped 6 bases from V and 3 bases from J, with 18 bases between. CDR3 length: 15 residues. CDR1 MNHNY and CDR2 SVGAGI come from the germline V gene (reference sequence). CDR3 coding DNA: TGTGCCAGCAGAAGACCGGGCTCCCAAGGCTACGAGCAGTACTTC. This gives the protein CASRRPGSQGYEQYF.